The 23 T cell receptor beta chains reported below all come from one sample, sequenced in a study of early T cells in non-severe SARS-CoV-2 infection. Using its own MiXCR run on the 5' RACE reads, TCRdb lists one record per CDR3 protein. The sample holds tens of thousands of distinct CDR3 sequences; 12% are singletons and the top ten take approximately 7%. The sample consisted of whole blood. The receptors were sampled from an adult who was a healthcare worker with PCR-confirmed SARS-CoV-2 infection or an uninfected control (not recorded which).

The V gene is TRBV4-1, the J gene TRBJ2-3, with 9 bases aligning to TRBD1. Germline trimming cut 5 bases from V and 2 bases from J; bases unmatched to any gene: 2. The CDR3 has 14 residues. The germline gives CDR1 MGHRA, CDR2 YSYEKL. Written as DNA, the CDR3 is TGCGCCAGCAGCACAGGGGGCGACACAGATACGCAGTATTTT. Translating gives CASSTGGDTDTQYF.

The rearrangement uses TRBV7-2 and TRBJ2-7; D is possibly TRBD2 (6 bases). From germline, CDR1 is SGHTA and CDR2 FQGNSA. CDR3 length: 14 residues. The V gene lost 4 bases and the J gene lost 2 bases, with 12 bases spanning the gap. Written as DNA, the CDR3 is TGTGCCAGCAGCTCCCGGGGGACCGCCTACGAGCAGTACTTC. Its protein is CASSSRGTAYEQYF.

CDR3 DNA: TGTGCCACCAGCAGAGGACAGGGGAGCACCGGGGAGCTGTTTTTT. Translating gives CATSRGQGSTGELFF. V and J are TRBV15 and TRBJ2-2; 8 bases are shared with TRBD1. The V and J ends lost 1 base and 4 bases, in that order; junction bases with no gene match: 2. This CDR3 has 15 amino acids. Germline CDR1 and CDR2: LNHNV and YYDKDF (reference sequence).

This chain connects TRBV11-3 to TRBJ2-5; D perhaps matches TRBD1 (6 bases). Trimming took 5 bases from V and 5 from J, leaving 15 bases between them. The CDR3 has 14 amino acids. CDR1 and CDR2 (germline): SGHNT, YENEEA. The CDR3 DNA reads TGTGCCAGCAGCCCGGACAGTTCTCGGGAGACCCAGTACTTC. Translating it yields CASSPDSSRETQYF.

The chain joins TRBV29-1 to TRBJ2-7; D is perhaps TRBD2 (6 bases). Germline assignment: CDR1 SQVTM and CDR2 ANQGSEA. The V gene lost 3 bases and the J gene lost 6 bases, with 9 bases spanning the gap. The CDR3 is 11 amino acids. The CDR3 sequence is CSVESSGEQYF. The CDR3 DNA reads as TGCAGCGTTGAGAGTAGCGGCGAGCAGTACTTC.

This clonotype occurred many times. V and J are TRBV13 and TRBJ2-3; TRBD2 matches 10 bases. CDR1 PRHDT and CDR2 FYEKMQ come from the germline V gene (reference sequence). The CDR3 totals 18 residues. The junction had 12 bases not matched to a gene; V was cut back by 3 bases and J by 3 bases. The CDR3 reads CASSLRASGRRVTDTQYF. The CDR3 region has the DNA TGTGCCAGCAGCTTGAGGGCTAGCGGGAGAAGGGTTACAGATACGCAGTATTTT.

The V gene is TRBV19, the J gene TRBJ1-5, with D possibly TRBD1 on 5 matching bases. The V end lost 3 bases, the J end lost 1 base, and 7 bases lay between the germline ends. The CDR3 totals 14 residues. The V gene's germline CDR1 is LNHDA and CDR2 SQIVND (reference sequence). The CDR3 DNA reads as TGTGCCAGTAGTATCAGGGACAGCAATCAGCCCCAGCATTTT. Protein: CASSIRDSNQPQHF.

The chain carries TRBV6-5 and TRBJ2-2; D may be TRBD2 (5 bases). The CDR3 is 13 residues long. Germline values: CDR1 MNHEY, CDR2 SVGAGI. The V and J ends lost 0 bases and 13 bases respectively, with 12 bases between them. CDR3 region: CASSYSGGLGLFF. DNA for the CDR3: TGTGCCAGCAGTTACTCAGGAGGTCTCGGGCTGTTTTTT.

V usage is TRBV6-2 or TRBV6-3 and J usage is TRBJ1-2; possibly TRBD1 for D (6 bases). The CDR3 sequence is 13 residues long. The germline V gene has CDR1 MNHEY and CDR2 SVGEGT. V shed 6 bases and J shed 6 bases, with 14 bases lying between them. CDR3 sequence: CASSSTGWNGYTF. The CDR3 DNA reads TGTGCCAGCAGCTCCACAGGGTGGAATGGCTACACCTTC.

In this sample, this clonotype turned up a few times. The V call is TRBV7-9, the J call TRBJ1-1; unclear D gene. The V end was cut by 6 bases, the J end by 5 bases, with 7 bases between. The germline CDR1 and CDR2 sequences are SEHNR and FQNEAQ (reference sequence). This CDR3 spans 11 amino acids. CDR3 protein: CASSTKTEAFF. The CDR3 bases are TGTGCCAGCAGTACCAAAACTGAAGCTTTCTTT.

Only a few counts were recorded for this clonotype. The chain couples TRBV11-2 to TRBJ2-7; D remains unclear. CDR3 length: 15 residues. Trimming removed 1 base from V and 2 bases from J, with 12 bases in between. The germline V gene has CDR1 SGHAT and CDR2 FQNNGV. CDR3 sequence: CASSLGVGPTYEQYF. CDR3 DNA sequence: TGTGCCAGCAGCTTAGGGGTTGGCCCTACCTACGAGCAGTACTTC.

This chain links TRBV27 with TRBJ2-2; maybe TRBD1 (6 bases). V gave up 1 base and J gave up 1 base, with 10 bases separating them. The CDR3 runs 16 residues. From germline, CDR1 is MNHEY and CDR2 SMNVEV (reference sequence). DNA for the CDR3: TGTGCCAGCAGTTTATTGGGGGCCGGGAACACCGGGGAGCTGTTTTTT. Protein product: CASSLLGAGNTGELFF.

The CDR3 spells CASSLKPRTPSGSNETQYF. In DNA form, the CDR3 reads TGTGCCAGCAGCTTAAAGCCCCGGACCCCCAGCGGGAGTAATGAGACCCAGTACTTC. V gene TRBV11-2 combines with J gene TRBJ2-5, with TRBD2 identical over 8 bases. CDR1 and CDR2 (germline): SGHAT, FQNNGV. J was trimmed by 5 bases and V by 2 bases; bases with no gene match: 19. The CDR3 is 19 amino acids.

In its sample, this clonotype was seen a few times. The V and J genes are TRBV10-3 and TRBJ2-5; D remains unclear. CDR1 ENHRY and CDR2 SYGVKD come from the germline V gene. The V end was cut by 2 bases, the J end by 1 base, with 14 bases between. CDR3 length: 16 amino acids. The CDR3: CAISERGAVFQETQYF. The CDR3 DNA is TGTGCCATCAGTGAGCGAGGAGCAGTCTTCCAAGAGACCCAGTACTTC.

This clonotype appeared a few times. The chain carries TRBV29-1 and TRBJ2-3; D is undetermined. The CDR3 covers 10 residues. V was cut by 8 bases and J by 3 bases, with 6 bases left in between. CDR1 is SQVTM and CDR2 is ANQGSEA in the germline V gene. CDR3 sequence reads: CSTWTDTQYF. The CDR3 bases are TGCAGCACTTGGACAGATACGCAGTATTTT.

On this clonotype: A read error may produce the germline difference seen at one junction end. The chain couples TRBV4-2 to TRBJ1-2; no clear D gene. This CDR3 comprises 12 residues. Germline CDR1 and CDR2: LGHNA and YNFKEQ. DNA of the CDR3: TGTGCCAGCAGCCAAGAAACGGTCTGGAGAGTGTTC. Protein product: CASSQETVWRVF.

This clonotype was seen repeatedly, ten times or more. The V gene is TRBV16, the J gene TRBJ2-7, with 8 bases fitting TRBD1. The ends lost 0 bases at V and 5 bases at J; junction bases unmatched: 3. The length of the CDR3 is 14 residues. Per germline, CDR1 KGHSY and CDR2 FQNENV. This CDR3 reads CASSQSAGGHEQYF. CDR3 coding DNA: TGTGCCAGCAGCCAATCGGCAGGGGGCCACGAGCAGTACTTC.

This chain's CDR3 is CASSLRWGTEAFF. The CDR3 bases are TGTGCCAGCAGTTTAAGGTGGGGCACTGAAGCTTTCTTT. The chain combines TRBV27 with TRBJ1-1; D is unclear. In germline, CDR1 is MNHEY, CDR2 SMNVEV (reference sequence). This CDR3 comprises 13 residues. With 2 bases removed from V and 4 bases from J, the gap between germline ends came to 8 bases.

The chain uses TRBV3-1 and TRBJ2-7; D call uncertain. From germline, CDR1 is LGHDT and CDR2 YNNKEL (reference sequence). With 1 base removed from V and 4 bases from J, the gap between germline ends came to 11 bases. CDR3 length equals 14 residues. The CDR3 nucleotides are TGTGCCAGCAGCCAAGCTCTAGGTCTGTACGAGCAGTACTTC. It is translated as CASSQALGLYEQYF.

V usage is TRBV6-2 or TRBV6-3 and J usage is TRBJ2-2; D tentatively reads TRBD1 or TRBD2 (5 bases each). Germline-derived CDR1 and CDR2 are MNHEY and SVGEGT. V was trimmed by 5 bases and J by 5 bases, leaving 15 bases between them. The CDR3 totals 15 residues. The CDR3 here is CASSTQGRETGELFF. The CDR3 DNA sequence: TGTGCCAGCAGTACGCAGGGCAGGGAGACCGGGGAGCTGTTTTTT.

This clonotype was found a few times. J is TRBJ1-1 and V is TRBV6-5; D perhaps matches TRBD1 (6 bases). The V end was cut by 8 bases, the J end by 2 bases, with 15 bases between. The CDR3 runs 14 residues. CDR1 MNHEY and CDR2 SVGAGI come from the germline V gene. In DNA, the CDR3 is TGTGCCAGCTGTGCAGGGGTCTTAAACACTGAAGCTTTCTTT. Translation gives CASCAGVLNTEAFF.

There are many counts of this clonotype. The chain couples TRBV4-2 to TRBJ1-5; 10 nucleotides agree with TRBD1. V trimming: 6 bases; J trimming: 5 bases; junction bases outside the gene matches: 13. The length of the CDR3 is 17 residues. Per germline, CDR1 LGHNA and CDR2 YNFKEQ. The CDR3 region has the DNA TGTGCCAGCAGTCGCGATCCCGTCGGGACAGGGGATCAGCCCCAGCATTTT. Its protein product is CASSRDPVGTGDQPQHF.

This clonotype was observed a handful of times. This chain links TRBV19 with TRBJ1-5; D is uncertain. Trimming removed 10 bases at V and 3 bases at J, with 13 bases between. This CDR3 has 13 residues. In germline, CDR1 is LNHDA, CDR2 SQIVND (reference sequence). The CDR3 region is CATTDLNNQPQHF. The CDR3 DNA reads TGTGCCACGACCGACCTGAACAATCAGCCCCAGCATTTT.